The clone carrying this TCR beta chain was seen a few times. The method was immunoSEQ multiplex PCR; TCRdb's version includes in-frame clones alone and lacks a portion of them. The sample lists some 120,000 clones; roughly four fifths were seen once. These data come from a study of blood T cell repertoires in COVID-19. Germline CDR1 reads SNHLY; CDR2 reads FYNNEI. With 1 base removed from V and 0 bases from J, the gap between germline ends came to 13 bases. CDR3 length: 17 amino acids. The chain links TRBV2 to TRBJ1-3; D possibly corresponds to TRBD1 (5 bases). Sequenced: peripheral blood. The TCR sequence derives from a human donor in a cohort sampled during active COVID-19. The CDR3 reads CASSEGGYGSSGNTIYF. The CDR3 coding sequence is TGTGCCAGCAGTGAAGGGGGGTACGGGAGCTCTGGAAACACCATATATTTT.